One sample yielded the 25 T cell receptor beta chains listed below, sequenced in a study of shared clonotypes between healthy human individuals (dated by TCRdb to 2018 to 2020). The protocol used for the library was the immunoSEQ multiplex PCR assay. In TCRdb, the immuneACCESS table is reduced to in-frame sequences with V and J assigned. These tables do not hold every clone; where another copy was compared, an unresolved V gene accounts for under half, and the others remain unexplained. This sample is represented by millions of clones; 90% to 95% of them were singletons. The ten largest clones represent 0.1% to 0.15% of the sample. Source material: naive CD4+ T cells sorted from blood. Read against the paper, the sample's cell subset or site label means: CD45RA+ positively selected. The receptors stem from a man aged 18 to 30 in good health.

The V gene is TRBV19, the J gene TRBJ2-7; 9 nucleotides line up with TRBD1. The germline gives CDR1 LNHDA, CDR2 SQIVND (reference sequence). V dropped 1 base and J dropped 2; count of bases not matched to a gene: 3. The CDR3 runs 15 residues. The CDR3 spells CASSIARDRAYEQYF. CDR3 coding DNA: TGTGCCAGTAGTATAGCCCGGGACAGGGCCTACGAGCAGTACTTC. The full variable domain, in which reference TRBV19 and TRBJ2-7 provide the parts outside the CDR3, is DGGITQSPKYLFRKEGQNVTLSCEQNLNHDAMYWYRQDPGQGLRLIYYSQIVNDFQKGDIAEGYSVSREKKESFPLTVTSAQKNPTAFYLCASSIARDRAYEQYFGPGTRLTVT.

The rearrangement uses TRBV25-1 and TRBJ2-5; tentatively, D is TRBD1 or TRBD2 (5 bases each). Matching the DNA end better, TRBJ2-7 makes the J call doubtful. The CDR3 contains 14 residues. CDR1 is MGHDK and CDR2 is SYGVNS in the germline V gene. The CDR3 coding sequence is TGTGCCAGCAGTGATGGGGGAACTCTCTACGAGCAGTACTTC. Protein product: CASSDGGTLYEQYF.

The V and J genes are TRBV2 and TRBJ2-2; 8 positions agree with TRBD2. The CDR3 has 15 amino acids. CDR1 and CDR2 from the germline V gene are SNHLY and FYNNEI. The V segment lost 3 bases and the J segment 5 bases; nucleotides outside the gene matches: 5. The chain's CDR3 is CASSEAGGWTGELFF. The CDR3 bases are TGTGCCAGCAGTGAGGCGGGAGGCTGGACCGGGGAGCTGTTTTTT.

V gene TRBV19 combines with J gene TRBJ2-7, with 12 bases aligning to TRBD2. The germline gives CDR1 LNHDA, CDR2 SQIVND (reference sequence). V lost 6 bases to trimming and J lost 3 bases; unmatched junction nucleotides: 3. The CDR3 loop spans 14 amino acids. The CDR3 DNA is TGTGCCAGTAGCCGGACTAGCGGGATCTACGAGCAGTACTTC. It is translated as CASSRTSGIYEQYF.

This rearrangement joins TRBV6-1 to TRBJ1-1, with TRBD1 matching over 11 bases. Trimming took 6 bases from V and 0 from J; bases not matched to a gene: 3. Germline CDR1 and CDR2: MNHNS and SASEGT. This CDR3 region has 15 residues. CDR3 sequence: CASRDRGLMNTEAFF. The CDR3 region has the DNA TGTGCCAGCAGGGACAGGGGGCTCATGAACACTGAAGCTTTCTTT.

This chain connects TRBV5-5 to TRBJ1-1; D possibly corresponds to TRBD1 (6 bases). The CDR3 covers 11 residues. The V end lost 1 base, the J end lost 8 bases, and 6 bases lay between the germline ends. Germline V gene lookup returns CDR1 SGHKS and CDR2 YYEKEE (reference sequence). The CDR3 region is CASSLQGEAFF. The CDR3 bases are TGTGCCAGCAGCTTGCAGGGGGAAGCTTTCTTT.

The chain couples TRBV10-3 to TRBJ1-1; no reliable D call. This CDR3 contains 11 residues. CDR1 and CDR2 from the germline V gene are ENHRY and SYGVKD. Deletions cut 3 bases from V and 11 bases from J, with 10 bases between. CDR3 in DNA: TGTGCCATCAGTGACGCCTTGGGGGCTTTCTTT. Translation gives CAISDALGAFF.

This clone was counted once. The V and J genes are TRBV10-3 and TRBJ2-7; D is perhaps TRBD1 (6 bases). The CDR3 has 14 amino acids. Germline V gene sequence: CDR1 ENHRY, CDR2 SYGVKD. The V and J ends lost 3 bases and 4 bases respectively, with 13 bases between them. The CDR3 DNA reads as TGTGCCATCAGTGACAACAGGGATCGTTACGAGCAGTACTTC. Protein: CAISDNRDRYEQYF.

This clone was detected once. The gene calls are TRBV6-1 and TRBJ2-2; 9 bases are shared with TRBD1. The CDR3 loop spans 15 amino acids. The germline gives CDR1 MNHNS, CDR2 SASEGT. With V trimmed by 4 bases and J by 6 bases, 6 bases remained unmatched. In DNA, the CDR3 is TGTGCCAGCAGTGTAACCGGGACAGGGCCCGGGGAGCTGTTTTTT. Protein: CASSVTGTGPGELFF.

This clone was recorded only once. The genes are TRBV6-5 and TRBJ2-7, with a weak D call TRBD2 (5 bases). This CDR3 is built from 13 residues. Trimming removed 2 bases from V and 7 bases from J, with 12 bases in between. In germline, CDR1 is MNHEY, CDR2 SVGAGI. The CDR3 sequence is CASSYPGRREQYF. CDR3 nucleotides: TGTGCCAGCAGTTACCCAGGTAGGAGGGAGCAGTACTTC.

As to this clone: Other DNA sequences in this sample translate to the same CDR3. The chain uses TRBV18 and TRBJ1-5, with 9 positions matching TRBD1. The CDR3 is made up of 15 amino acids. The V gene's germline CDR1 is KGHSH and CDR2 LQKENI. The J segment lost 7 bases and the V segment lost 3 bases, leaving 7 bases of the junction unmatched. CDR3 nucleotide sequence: TGTGCCAGCTCACCGGGACAGGGAATCGGCCAGCCCCAGCATTTT. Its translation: CASSPGQGIGQPQHF.

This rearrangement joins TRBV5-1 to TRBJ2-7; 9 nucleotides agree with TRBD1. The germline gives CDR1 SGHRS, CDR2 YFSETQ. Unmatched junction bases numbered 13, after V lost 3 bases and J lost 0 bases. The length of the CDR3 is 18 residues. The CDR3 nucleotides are TGCGCCAGCAGCTCAAGGGACAGGGCGGATAGGAGCTCCTACGAGCAGTACTTC. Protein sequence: CASSSRDRADRSSYEQYF. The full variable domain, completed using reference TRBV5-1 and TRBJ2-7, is KAGVTQTPRYLIKTRGQQVTLSCSPISGHRSVSWYQQTPGQGLQFLFEYFSETQRNKGNFPGRFSGRQFSNSRSEMNVSTLELGDSALYLCASSSRDRADRSSYEQYFGPGTRLTVT.

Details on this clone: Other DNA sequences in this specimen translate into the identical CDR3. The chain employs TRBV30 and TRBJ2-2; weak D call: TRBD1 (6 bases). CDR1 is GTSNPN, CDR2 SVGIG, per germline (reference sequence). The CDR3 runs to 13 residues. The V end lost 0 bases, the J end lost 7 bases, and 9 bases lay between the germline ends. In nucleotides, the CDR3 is TGTGCCTGGAGTGTATTAGGGGGCGGGGAGCTGTTTTTT. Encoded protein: CAWSVLGGGELFF.

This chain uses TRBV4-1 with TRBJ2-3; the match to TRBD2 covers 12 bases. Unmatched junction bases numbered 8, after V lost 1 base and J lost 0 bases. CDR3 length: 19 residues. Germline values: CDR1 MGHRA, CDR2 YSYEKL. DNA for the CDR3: TGCGCCAGCAGCCAAGGGGGGACTAGCGGGTGGTCTAGCACAGATACGCAGTATTTT. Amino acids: CASSQGGTSGWSSTDTQYF.

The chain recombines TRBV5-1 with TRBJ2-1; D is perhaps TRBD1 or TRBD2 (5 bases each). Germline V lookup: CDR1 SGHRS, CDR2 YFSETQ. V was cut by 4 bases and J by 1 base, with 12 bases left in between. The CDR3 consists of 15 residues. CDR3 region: CASSQGANSYNEQFF. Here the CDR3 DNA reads TGCGCCAGCAGCCAGGGAGCTAATTCCTACAATGAGCAGTTCTTC.

The CDR3 nucleotides are TGTGCCAGCAACAAAGGGACTAGCGGGGGCATTTGGGATGAGCAGTTCTTC. Its protein is CASNKGTSGGIWDEQFF. The chain has TRBV9 and TRBJ2-1; 14 bases map to TRBD2. Germline assignment: CDR1 SGDLS and CDR2 YYNGEE. The CDR3 loop spans 17 amino acids. Trimming removed 6 bases from V and 8 bases from J; junction bases left unmatched: 13.

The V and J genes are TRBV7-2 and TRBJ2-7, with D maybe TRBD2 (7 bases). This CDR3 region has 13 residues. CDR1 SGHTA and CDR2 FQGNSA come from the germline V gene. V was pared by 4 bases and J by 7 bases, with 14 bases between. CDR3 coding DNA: TGTGCCAGCAGCTCCAGGGGAGCGGGAGAGCAGTACTTC. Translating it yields CASSSRGAGEQYF.

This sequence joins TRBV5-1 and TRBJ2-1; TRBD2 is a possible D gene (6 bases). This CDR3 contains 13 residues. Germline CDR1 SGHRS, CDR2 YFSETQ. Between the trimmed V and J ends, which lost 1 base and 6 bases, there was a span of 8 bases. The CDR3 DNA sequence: TGCGCCAGCAGCTTGTGGGGGGTCAATGAGCAGTTCTTC. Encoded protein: CASSLWGVNEQFF.

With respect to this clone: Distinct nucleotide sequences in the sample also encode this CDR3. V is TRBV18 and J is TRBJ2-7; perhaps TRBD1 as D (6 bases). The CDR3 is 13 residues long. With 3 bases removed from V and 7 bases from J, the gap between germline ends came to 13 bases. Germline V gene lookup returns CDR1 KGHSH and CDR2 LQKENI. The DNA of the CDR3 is TGTGCCAGCTCACCTTCGGACAGTCGGGAGCAGTACTTC. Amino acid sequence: CASSPSDSREQYF.

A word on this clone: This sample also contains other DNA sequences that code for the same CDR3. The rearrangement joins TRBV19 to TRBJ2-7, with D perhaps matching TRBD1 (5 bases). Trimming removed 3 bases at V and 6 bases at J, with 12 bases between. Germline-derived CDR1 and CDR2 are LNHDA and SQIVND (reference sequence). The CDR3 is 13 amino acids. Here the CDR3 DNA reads TGTGCCAGTAGTATGGGCCAGGGCGGCGAGCAGTACTTC. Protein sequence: CASSMGQGGEQYF.

CDR3 sequence reads: CASSYRDVFEQFF. CDR3 nucleotide sequence: TGTGCCAGCAGTTACCGGGACGTGTTTGAGCAGTTCTTC. V is TRBV2 and J is TRBJ2-1; either TRBD1 or TRBD2 may supply D (5 bases each). Germline V gene lookup returns CDR1 SNHLY and CDR2 FYNNEI. Trimming left V 5 bases short and J 9 bases short, with 14 bases between. CDR3 length equals 13 residues.

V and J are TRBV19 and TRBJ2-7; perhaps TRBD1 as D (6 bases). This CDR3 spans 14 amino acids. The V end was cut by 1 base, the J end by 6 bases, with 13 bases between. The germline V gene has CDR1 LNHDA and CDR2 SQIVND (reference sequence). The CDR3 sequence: CASSIGGTRLEQYF. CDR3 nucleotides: TGTGCCAGTAGTATAGGAGGGACACGCCTCGAGCAGTACTTC.

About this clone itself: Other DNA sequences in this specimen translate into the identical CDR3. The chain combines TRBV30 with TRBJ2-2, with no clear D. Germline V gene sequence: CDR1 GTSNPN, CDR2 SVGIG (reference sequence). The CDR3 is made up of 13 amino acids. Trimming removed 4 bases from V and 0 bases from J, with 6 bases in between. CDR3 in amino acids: CAWTGTNTGELFF. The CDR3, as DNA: TGTGCCTGGACAGGAACGAACACCGGGGAGCTGTTTTTT.

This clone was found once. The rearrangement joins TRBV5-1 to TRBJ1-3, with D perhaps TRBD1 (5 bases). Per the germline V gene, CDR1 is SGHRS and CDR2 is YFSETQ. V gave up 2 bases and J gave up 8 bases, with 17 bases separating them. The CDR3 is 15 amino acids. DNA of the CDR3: TGCGCCAGCAGCTTACCTTCCGGGGCCGGAGACACCATATATTTT. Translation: CASSLPSGAGDTIYF.

The CDR3 sequence: CAWSPNRQTNYGYTF. As DNA, the CDR3 is TGTGCCTGGAGCCCTAACCGACAGACCAACTATGGCTACACCTTC. The chain uses TRBV30 and TRBJ1-2, with TRBD1 as a possible D gene (5 bases). Germline V gives CDR1 GTSNPN, CDR2 SVGIG (reference sequence). The CDR3 extends over 15 amino acids. With 3 bases removed from V and 2 bases from J, the gap between germline ends came to 16 bases.